This T cell receptor (beta chain) was obtained from a study of T-cell reconstitution after alpha-beta-depleted transplantation in children. Study-level points and caveats: Among T cells one year after transplant, newly produced cells accounted for most counts and diversity. Where alpha-beta T cells came from about two months after transplant was reportedly several hundred expanded graft clones.

As for this clonotype: The antigen remains unidentified.

Unique molecular identifiers were incorporated when the TCRbeta library was constructed. TCRdb re-called the PCR reads with MiXCR, one entry per CDR3 protein. This table has 700,000 to 950,000 distinct CDR3 sequences, roughly 15% appearing once. The CDR3 spans 15 residues. V shed 6 bases and J shed 3 bases, with 15 bases lying between them. Per the germline V gene, CDR1 is SGHAT and CDR2 is FQNNGV. This sequence originates from a male patient aged 5 to 17 who had a stem cell transplant for acute lymphoblastic leukemia, so the T cells may come from the graft donor. This sequence joins TRBV11-2 and TRBJ2-4, with D tentatively TRBD2 (6 bases). The sample here was PBMCs, mostly from graft donor cells, taken 360 days after TCRalphabeta/CD19-depleted stem cell transplant. The CDR3: CASSLDYHNKNIQYF. The CDR3 nucleotides are TGTGCCAGCAGTTTGGACTATCACAACAAAAACATTCAGTACTTC.